The TCR beta chain described here comes from a study of CD8 T cells in Susac syndrome. Sequencing of TCR beta drew on CD8+ and CD4+ T cells from blood. The control participants were healthy donors, and these controls were matched with respect to both age and sex. V lost 11 bases and J lost 4; bases outside the gene matches: 3. The CDR3 loop spans 12 amino acids. Random hexamers were used to reverse transcribe the RNA input (about 0.5 to 1 ug). Amplification of TCR beta CDR3 spanned 54 Vbeta and 13 Jbeta via immunoSEQ multiplex PCR. TCRdb redid the calling of the immunoSEQ multiplex PCR reads with MiXCR, one entry per CDR3 protein. In the table there are about 160,000 distinct CDR3 sequences, approximately 92% of which are singletons.

Sample: CD4+ T cells from PBMCs. The genes are TRBV23-1 and TRBJ2-4; 9 nucleotides match TRBD1. TRBV23-1 is an ORF, with its function uncertain. The source of this sequence is a human donor in good health. The CDR3 loop is CAEGQGKNIQYF. DNA for the CDR3: TGCGCCGAGGGACAGGGTAAAAACATTCAGTACTTC.